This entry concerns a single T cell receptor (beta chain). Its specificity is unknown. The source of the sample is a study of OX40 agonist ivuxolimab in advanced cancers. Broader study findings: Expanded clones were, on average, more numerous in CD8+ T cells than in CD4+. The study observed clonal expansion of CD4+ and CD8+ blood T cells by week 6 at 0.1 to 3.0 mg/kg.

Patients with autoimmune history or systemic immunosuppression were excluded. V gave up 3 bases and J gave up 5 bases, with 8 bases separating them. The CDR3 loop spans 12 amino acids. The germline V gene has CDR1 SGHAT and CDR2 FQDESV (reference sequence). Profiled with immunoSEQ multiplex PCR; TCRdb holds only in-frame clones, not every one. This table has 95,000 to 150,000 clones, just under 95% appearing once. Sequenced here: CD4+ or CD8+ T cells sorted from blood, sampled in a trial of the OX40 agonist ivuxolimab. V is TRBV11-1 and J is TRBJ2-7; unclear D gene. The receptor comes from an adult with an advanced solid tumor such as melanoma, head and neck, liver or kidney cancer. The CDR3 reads CASSFYGHEQYF. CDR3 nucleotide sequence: TGTGCCAGCAGCTTTTACGGCCACGAGCAGTACTTC.